Below, 5 T cell receptor beta chains from the same sample are listed, as sequenced in a study of early T cells in non-severe SARS-CoV-2 infection (dated by TCRdb to about 2021). The library was built by means of 5' RACE. Instrument on record: NextSeq 500. The raw public data were reprocessed by TCRdb itself: fastp quality trimming at Q25, MiXCR clonotype calling, in-frame beta chains only. Entries are consolidated by CDR3 protein sequence, retaining the most common genes and DNA. The sample table lists tens of thousands of distinct CDR3 sequences, roughly a tenth of them with a count of one. 6.5% of the sample comes from the top ten. The sample comprised whole blood. The receptors were sampled from an adult who was a healthcare worker with PCR-confirmed SARS-CoV-2 infection or an uninfected control (not recorded which).

This clonotype occurred many times. The chain uses TRBV7-2 and TRBJ2-3, with D perhaps given as TRBD1 or TRBD2 (5 bases each). There are 14 residues in the CDR3. V was clipped by 5 bases and J by 3 bases, with 12 bases between them. Germline values: CDR1 SGHTA, CDR2 FQGNSA. The CDR3 reads CASSKDWGTDTQYF. Here the CDR3 DNA reads TGTGCCAGCAGCAAAGATTGGGGGACAGATACGCAGTATTTT. Full variable domain (outside the CDR3, taken from reference TRBV7-2 and TRBJ2-3): GAGVSQSPSNKVTEKGKDVELRCDPISGHTALYWYRQSLGQGLEFLIYFQGNSAPDKSGLPSDRFSAERTGGSVSTLTIQRTQQEDSAVYLCASSKDWGTDTQYFGPGTRLTVL.

V is TRBV12-3 or TRBV12-4 and J is TRBJ2-7; 7 nucleotides match TRBD2. V trimming: 6 bases; J trimming: 3 bases; junction bases outside the gene matches: 8. The CDR3 contains 14 residues. CDR3 nucleotide sequence: TGTGCCAGCAGCTCTTCTAGCGGTTTCTACGAGCAGTACTTC. Translated, it gives CASSSSSGFYEQYF.

This clonotype has just a few counts. V is TRBV5-5 and J is TRBJ2-2; unclear D gene. The CDR3 covers 15 residues. The ends were cut back, 4 bases at V and 0 bases at J, with 10 bases in the middle. Germline V lookup: CDR1 SGHKS, CDR2 YYEKEE (reference sequence). The CDR3 protein is CASSPLASNTGELFF. As DNA, the CDR3 is TGTGCCAGCAGCCCCCTCGCGTCGAACACCGGGGAGCTGTTTTTT. The whole variable domain, remainder taken from reference TRBV5-5 and TRBJ2-2, is DAGVTQSPTHLIKTRGQQVTLRCSPISGHKSVSWYQQVLGQGPQFIFQYYEKEERGRGNFPDRFSARQFPNYSSELNVNALLLGDSALYLCASSPLASNTGELFFGEGSRLTVL.

This clonotype was observed a handful of times. V gene TRBV6-5 combines with J gene TRBJ1-2, with 10 nucleotides matching TRBD1. The germline V gene has CDR1 MNHEY and CDR2 SVGAGI. This CDR3 has 14 residues. V shed 6 bases and J 8 bases; nucleotides not matched to a gene: 9. CDR3 in amino acids: CASRSGTGDSGYTF. CDR3 bases: TGTGCCAGCAGAAGTGGGACAGGGGATTCAGGCTACACCTTC.

This chain uses TRBV10-3 with TRBJ2-7; D not resolved. The length of the CDR3 is 11 residues. Germline CDR1 is ENHRY and CDR2 is SYGVKD. Trimming took 2 bases from V and 6 from J, leaving 5 bases between them. The CDR3 reads CAISEGFEQYF. The CDR3 bases are TGTGCCATCAGTGAGGGATTCGAGCAGTACTTC.